These T cell receptor beta chains were read from a single sample in a study of cytotoxic CD8 clonotypes in ibrutinib-treated CLL. Here immunoSEQ multiplex PCR was the method, and the copy in TCRdb shows in-frame clones only, minus some. The sample holds about 300,000 clones, around 76% seen once. Sequenced here: PBMCs, sampled at disease progression, from a patient treated with ibrutinib. Receptors originate from a human donor with chronic lymphocytic leukemia. Each CDR3 is given with its conserved first and last residue.

v_call: TRBV7-9; j_call: TRBJ1-4; cdr3_aa: CASSLSGSEKLFF
v_call: TRBV5-1; j_call: TRBJ2-7; cdr3_aa: CASSPGTGMVTYEQYF
v_call: TRBV4-1; j_call: TRBJ1-2; cdr3_aa: CASSQVTGPYGYTF
v_call: TRBV10-1; j_call: TRBJ2-5; cdr3_aa: CASSDGPHQETQYF
v_call: TRBV14; j_call: TRBJ2-7; cdr3_aa: CASSQALPTYEQYF
v_call: TRBV15; j_call: TRBJ2-7; cdr3_aa: CATTDGSYEQYF
v_call: TRBV6-5; j_call: TRBJ1-2; cdr3_aa: CASSPTRRSYGYTF
v_call: TRBV14; j_call: TRBJ2-3; cdr3_aa: CASSRIIKSHRGLADTQYF
v_call: TRBV9; j_call: TRBJ2-2; cdr3_aa: CASSVRQGANTGELFF
v_call: TRBV7-2; j_call: TRBJ2-7; cdr3_aa: CASSLLGGSNYEQYF
v_call: TRBV6-1; j_call: TRBJ2-7; cdr3_aa: CASSVGSGVYEQYF
v_call: TRBV6-5; j_call: TRBJ1-5; cdr3_aa: CASSSRDEGNQPQHF
v_call: TRBV7-2; j_call: TRBJ1-2; cdr3_aa: CASSLRHYGYTF
v_call: TRBV18; j_call: TRBJ2-5; cdr3_aa: CASSPIQGVWETQYF
v_call: TRBV15; j_call: TRBJ2-5; cdr3_aa: CATSHTSEATQYF
v_call: TRBV6-6; j_call: TRBJ2-4; cdr3_aa: CASHPEGRSNIQYF
v_call: TRBV7-9; j_call: TRBJ2-3; cdr3_aa: CASSARSRWGTDTQYF
v_call: TRBV7-9; j_call: TRBJ2-5; cdr3_aa: CASSQRLYRGFQETQYF
v_call: TRBV29-1; j_call: TRBJ2-7; cdr3_aa: CSVLTGTFYEQYF
v_call: TRBV6-1; j_call: TRBJ1-5; cdr3_aa: CASFQGNQPQHF
v_call: TRBV2; j_call: TRBJ2-5; cdr3_aa: CASSVRETQYF
v_call: TRBV7-3; j_call: TRBJ2-2; cdr3_aa: CASQRGRNTGELFF
v_call: TRBV5-1; j_call: TRBJ1-1; cdr3_aa: CASSFHIPLATEAFF
v_call: TRBV15; j_call: TRBJ2-7; cdr3_aa: CATSPNDDRAREQYF
v_call: TRBV29-1; j_call: TRBJ1-1; cdr3_aa: CSVEGWVRGGNTEAFF
v_call: TRBV7-2; j_call: TRBJ2-7; cdr3_aa: CASSLAGRLSHYEQYF
v_call: TRBV2; j_call: TRBJ2-7; cdr3_aa: CASRTPGTSGGYEQYF
v_call: TRBV4-1; j_call: TRBJ2-5; cdr3_aa: CASSARETQYF
v_call: TRBV19; j_call: TRBJ1-3; cdr3_aa: CATTPTGSGNTIYF